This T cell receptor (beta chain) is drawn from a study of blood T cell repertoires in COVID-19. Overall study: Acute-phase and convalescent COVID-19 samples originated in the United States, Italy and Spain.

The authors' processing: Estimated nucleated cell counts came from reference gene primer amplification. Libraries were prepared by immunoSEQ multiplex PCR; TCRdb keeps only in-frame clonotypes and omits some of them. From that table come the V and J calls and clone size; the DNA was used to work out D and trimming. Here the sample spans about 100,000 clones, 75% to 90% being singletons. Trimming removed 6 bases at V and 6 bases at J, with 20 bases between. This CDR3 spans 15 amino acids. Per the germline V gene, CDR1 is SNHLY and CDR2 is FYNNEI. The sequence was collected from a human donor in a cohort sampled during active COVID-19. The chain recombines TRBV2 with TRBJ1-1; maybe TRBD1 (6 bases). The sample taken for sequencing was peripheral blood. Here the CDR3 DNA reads TGTGCCAGCAGGAGGGAGGGCCAGGGGACCGCTGAAGCTTTCTTT. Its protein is CASRREGQGTAEAFF.